This TCR beta chain was sequenced for a study of T-cell memory formation after mild COVID-19. About the study: Largely, the TCR clusters proved donor specific.

Notes on this clonotype: Its antigen remains unknown.

Constant-segment primers were used for 5'RACE, and the resulting TCR alpha and TCR beta cDNA libraries carried sample barcodes and UMIs. TCRdb analysed the 5' RACE reads with MiXCR anew, one entry per CDR3 protein. The table records 450,000 to 700,000 distinct CDR3 sequences, about a sixth of them present only once. The study's findings and limits: Some clones that responded turned up in pre-infection memory, which suggests that cross-reactive memory joined in.

Germline V CDR1 and CDR2: KGHSH, LQKENI. V shed 6 bases, J shed 4 bases, and the junction held 16 bases outside the gene matches. This CDR3 has 17 residues. The sample was PBMCs or a T cell subset sorted from them (not recorded which). The V and J genes are TRBV18 and TRBJ2-7; 9 nucleotides agree with TRBD1. This clonotype was obtained from an adult woman who had mild COVID-19 (a few samples of this study predate the infection). Cell type and time point are not known. The CDR3 protein is CASSRIEPGQGAYEQYF. In nucleotides, the CDR3 is TGTGCCAGCTCGCGAATAGAACCGGGACAGGGAGCATACGAGCAGTACTTC.